This TCR beta chain was sequenced during a study of shared clonotypes between healthy human individuals. Nashville, Tennessee was home to all donors, each a Caucasian adult. Roughly 99 million PBMCs were counted before genomic DNA extraction. V gave up 2 bases and J gave up 10 bases; unmatched junction bases: 6. The germline gives CDR1 SEHNR, CDR2 FQNEAQ (reference sequence). This CDR3 contains 14 residues. Several immunoSEQ plates held equal portions of the genomic DNA taken from each subset. The repertoire was sequenced with immunoSEQ multiplex PCR; TCRdb's copy has only in-frame clones and lacks some. Altogether about half a million clones are present, roughly 78% being singletons, with the ten largest covering roughly 13%.

The V call is TRBV7-9, the J call TRBJ2-1, with 9 bases aligning to TRBD2. Sequencing was carried out using PBMCs. This receptor was taken from a woman in her thirties or forties in good health. Some clones in this sample may be carry-over from other donors' samples. The CDR3 DNA is TGTGCCAGCAGCTTAATTACTAGCGGGTTCGAGCAGTTCTTC. Encoded protein: CASSLITSGFEQFF.